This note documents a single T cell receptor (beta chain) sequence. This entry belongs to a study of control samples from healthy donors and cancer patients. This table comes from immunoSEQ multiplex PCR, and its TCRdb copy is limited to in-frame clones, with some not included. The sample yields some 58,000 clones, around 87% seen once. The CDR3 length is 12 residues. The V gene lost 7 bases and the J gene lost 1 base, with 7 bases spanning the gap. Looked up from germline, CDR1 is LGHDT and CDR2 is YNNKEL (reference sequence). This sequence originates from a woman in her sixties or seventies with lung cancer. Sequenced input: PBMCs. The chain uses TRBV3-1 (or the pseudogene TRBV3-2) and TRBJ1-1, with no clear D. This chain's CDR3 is CASTLGNTEAFF. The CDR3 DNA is TGTGCCAGCACCCTGGGGAACACTGAAGCTTTCTTT.